Listed below are T cell receptor beta chains from one sample, sequenced in a study of shared clonotypes between healthy human individuals. The assay was immunoSEQ multiplex PCR, and TCRdb's table has in-frame clones only and misses some. This sample has 1.5 million to 2.5 million clones, with 85% to 95% found just once. The sample comprised naive CD8+ T cells sorted from blood. The receptor source for this set is a man aged 18-30 years in good health. Both conserved end residues are part of each CDR3. The D gene is left open where the match is weak. Only part of the rows carry a size: once, few, many, or a class if the clone is expanded.

V,J,size,D,length,DNA,CDR3
TRBV7-9,TRBJ1-2,-,-,14,TGTGCCAGCAGCCACCCGTCCTACAGGGATGGCTACACCTTC,CASSHPSYRDGYTF
TRBV13,TRBJ2-1,-,-,13,TGTGCCAGCAGCCATGGGGGGTACAATGAGCAGTTCTTC,CASSHGGYNEQFF
TRBV27,TRBJ2-7,-,TRBD1,17,TGTGCCAGCAGTCCTAACCCCGGACAGGCCGTTGAGAAACTTCAGTACTTC,CASSPNPGQAVEKLQYF
TRBV27,TRBJ2-7,-,-,16,TGTGCCAGCAGTTTATCGGCAGGGGTGCTATACTACGAGCAGTACTTC,CASSLSAGVLYYEQYF
TRBV29-1,TRBJ2-5,once,TRBD2,18,TGCAGCGACGGTTGGCGGGAGGGCCATTTCCCCATTAGCGAGACCCAGTACTTC,CSDGWREGHFPISETQYF
TRBV4-3,TRBJ2-7,-,-,15,TGCGCCAGCAGCCAAGATAGACTAGAGCCCTACGAGCAGTACTTC,CASSQDRLEPYEQYF
TRBV6-6,TRBJ2-3,-,-,13,TGTGCCAGCTCGAGGGCCAGCACAGATACGCAGTATTTT,CASSRASTDTQYF
TRBV7-9,TRBJ2-7,-,TRBD1,14,TGTGCCAGCAGCCATCGACAGGGTGGGGACGAGCAGTACTTC,CASSHRQGGDEQYF
TRBV11-3,TRBJ2-7,-,TRBD1,18,TGTGCCAGCAGCCTTGGCTATCCCGACAGGGAAGAGCCCTACGAGCAGTACTTC,CASSLGYPDREEPYEQYF
TRBV9,TRBJ1-1,-,TRBD1,15,TGTGCCAGCAGCGTTGGGACAGGGCTGAACACTGAAGCTTTCTTT,CASSVGTGLNTEAFF
TRBV7-9,TRBJ2-5,-,-,13,TGTGCCAGCAGCCCGGACAGCTACGAGACCCAGTACTTC,CASSPDSYETQYF
TRBV7-9,TRBJ2-7,once,-,11,TGTGCCAGCAGCCTCGGCGACGAGCAGTACTTC,CASSLGDEQYF
TRBV4-3,TRBJ2-5,once,-,15,TGCGCCAGCAGCCAAGATCTTGGGGCCCGCGAGACCCAGTACTTC,CASSQDLGARETQYF
TRBV30,TRBJ1-1,-,TRBD1,13,TGTGCCTGGGGAAGACAGGGGAACACTGAAGCTTTCTTT,CAWGRQGNTEAFF
TRBV27,TRBJ1-1,-,-,12,TGTGCCAGCGGGGGTTCTCGGGGTGAAGCTTTCTTT,CASGGSRGEAFF
TRBV29-1,TRBJ2-7,-,TRBD1,14,TGCAGCGTTGAAGAAGGGGGCGTCCCCTACGAGCAGTACTTC,CSVEEGGVPYEQYF
TRBV9,TRBJ2-1,-,-,12,TGTGCCAGCAGCGTAGGACATAATGAGCAGTTCTTC,CASSVGHNEQFF
TRBV27,TRBJ1-4,-,-,13,TGTGCCAGCAGTTTATGGGTTAATGAAAAACTGTTTTTT,CASSLWVNEKLFF
TRBV5-8,TRBJ2-3,once,-,16,TGTGCCAGCAGTCCTGGAACTATCGTAGGGTCAGATACGCAGTATTTT,CASSPGTIVGSDTQYF
TRBV4-1,TRBJ2-2,-,-,14,TGCGCCAGCAGCCAAGATATGGGGGGCGGGGAGCTGTTTTTT,CASSQDMGGGELFF